The 14 T cell receptor beta chains below all came from one sample that was sequenced in a study of T cell responses to AZD1222 COVID-19 vaccine. Profiled with immunoSEQ multiplex PCR; TCRdb holds only in-frame clones, not every one. The profile shows just under 85,000 clones, roughly nine tenths of them singletons. This sample comprised peripheral blood, obtained on day 0 of AZD1222 vaccination. The receptors derive from an adult in good health.

The V gene is TRBV5-1, the J gene TRBJ1-3; 7 bases agree with TRBD1. Germline CDR1 reads SGHRS; CDR2 reads YFSETQ. This CDR3 is built from 15 residues. V dropped 4 bases and J dropped 0; count of bases not matched to a gene: 4. The CDR3 nucleotides read TGCGCCAGCAGCCCCGGGACAGTCTCTGGAAACACCATATATTTT. This codes for CASSPGTVSGNTIYF. Variable domain in full (rest from reference TRBV5-1 and TRBJ1-3): KAGVTQTPRYLIKTRGQQVTLSCSPISGHRSVSWYQQTPGQGLQFLFEYFSETQRNKGNFPGRFSGRQFSNSRSEMNVSTLELGDSALYLCASSPGTVSGNTIYFGEGSWLTVV.

This chain joins TRBV4-1 and TRBJ2-5; D remains unclear. CDR3 length: 15 amino acids. V was clipped by 1 base and J by 2 bases, with 11 bases between them. Germline loops: CDR1 MGHRA, CDR2 YSYEKL. CDR3 coding DNA: TGCGCCAGCAGCCAAGGTGGGTCCCCACAAGAGACCCAGTACTTC. The encoded protein is CASSQGGSPQETQYF.

The chain carries TRBV19 and TRBJ2-1; D is perhaps TRBD1 or TRBD2 (5 bases each). CDR3 length: 15 amino acids. Germline-derived CDR1 and CDR2 are LNHDA and SQIVND (reference sequence). The V and J ends lost 7 bases and 3 bases respectively, with 16 bases between them. CDR3 in amino acids: CASTPPGSDYNEQFF. In DNA, the CDR3 is TGTGCCAGTACCCCTCCAGGGAGTGACTACAATGAGCAGTTCTTC. The variable domain in full, completed from reference TRBV19 and TRBJ2-1, reads DGGITQSPKYLFRKEGQNVTLSCEQNLNHDAMYWYRQDPGQGLRLIYYSQIVNDFQKGDIAEGYSVSREKKESFPLTVTSAQKNPTAFYLCASTPPGSDYNEQFFGPGTRLTVL.

The V gene is TRBV2, the J gene TRBJ1-4, with TRBD1 matching over 7 bases. Trimming took 3 bases from V and 8 from J; bases not matched to a gene: 9. The CDR3 is 15 residues long. Per germline, CDR1 SNHLY and CDR2 FYNNEI. CDR3 loop: CASSDLQGGTEKLFF. The DNA for the CDR3 is TGTGCCAGCAGTGATTTGCAGGGGGGAACAGAAAAACTGTTTTTT.

This sequence joins TRBV5-1 and TRBJ2-3, with D perhaps given as TRBD1 or TRBD2 (5 bases each). With 2 bases removed from V and 6 bases from J, the gap between germline ends came to 16 bases. The length of the CDR3 is 15 residues. Germline V lookup: CDR1 SGHRS, CDR2 YFSETQ. The CDR3 DNA is TGCGCCAGCAGCTTAGGGGACCCGGGTAGGGATACGCAGTATTTT. Residues: CASSLGDPGRDTQYF.

This chain uses TRBV7-6 with TRBJ2-7; 14 bases map to TRBD2. The CDR3 is 20 residues long. The germline V gene encodes CDR1 SGHVS and CDR2 FNYEAQ. Losses at the gene ends were 0 bases for V and 2 bases for J; bases not matched to a gene: 12. The CDR3 coding sequence is TGTGCCAGCAGCTTAGCGCGGCCCACCGGGACTAGCGGGAGCGCCTACGAGCAGTACTTC. Its protein is CASSLARPTGTSGSAYEQYF. Filled out from reference TRBV7-6 and TRBJ2-7, the complete variable domain reads GAGVSQSPRYKVTKRGQDVALRCDPISGHVSLYWYRQALGQGPEFLTYFNYEAQQDKSGLPNDRFSAERPEGSISTLTIQRTEQRDSAMYRCASSLARPTGTSGSAYEQYFGPGTRLTVT.

The chain recombines TRBV5-5 with TRBJ1-1; D might be TRBD1 (6 bases). Looked up from germline, CDR1 is SGHKS and CDR2 is YYEKEE (reference sequence). The CDR3 extends over 16 amino acids. Trimming pared 0 bases from V and 5 bases from J, leaving 17 bases between. CDR3 region: CASSLESRQGRTEAFF. CDR3 DNA sequence: TGTGCCAGCAGCTTGGAAAGTCGGCAGGGGAGAACTGAAGCTTTCTTT.

The V and J genes are TRBV3-1 (or the pseudogene TRBV3-2) and TRBJ1-6, with 8 bases identical to TRBD1. Germline assignment: CDR1 LGHDT and CDR2 YNNKEL (reference sequence). The length of the CDR3 is 14 residues. J lost 8 bases, V lost 4 bases, and 4 bases had no gene match. CDR3 amino acids: CASSLKDRDSPLHF. CDR3 DNA sequence: TGTGCCAGCAGCCTCAAGGACAGGGATTCACCCCTCCACTTT.

This chain links TRBV11-1 with TRBJ2-7; 9 positions match TRBD1. V gave up 0 bases and J gave up 3 bases; unmatched junction bases: 0. Germline loops: CDR1 SGHAT, CDR2 FQDESV (reference sequence). The CDR3 is made up of 14 amino acids. In nucleotides, the CDR3 is TGTGCCAGCAGCTTAGCGGGACAGGGCTACGAGCAGTACTTC. Residues: CASSLAGQGYEQYF.

The rearrangement uses TRBV9 and TRBJ2-2, with TRBD1 as a possible D gene (5 bases). The V end was cut by 5 bases, the J end by 0 bases, with 8 bases between. CDR1 is SGDLS, CDR2 YYNGEE, per germline. This CDR3 has 14 residues. The CDR3, as DNA: TGTGCCAGCAGAGGACAATCGAACACCGGGGAGCTGTTTTTT. Translation: CASRGQSNTGELFF. Full variable domain (rest looked up from reference TRBV9 and TRBJ2-2): DSGVTQTPKHLITATGQRVTLRCSPRSGDLSVYWYQQSLDQGLQFLIQYYNGEERAKGNILERFSAQQFPDLHSELNLSSLELGDSALYFCASRGQSNTGELFFGEGSRLTVL.

The chain has TRBV7-2 and TRBJ2-7; D possibly corresponds to TRBD1 (6 bases). Germline CDR1 and CDR2: SGHTA and FQGNSA. This CDR3 is built from 16 residues. The ends were cut back, 1 base at V and 2 bases at J, with 15 bases in the middle. CDR3 in amino acids: CASSLVGGRTTYEQYF. CDR3 DNA: TGTGCCAGCAGCTTAGTTGGGGGCCGTACTACCTACGAGCAGTACTTC.

The gene calls are TRBV5-4 and TRBJ2-7, with 7 bases aligning to TRBD1. Germline V gene data show CDR1 as SGHNT and CDR2 as YYREEE (reference sequence). Losses at the gene ends were 4 bases for V and 9 bases for J; bases not matched to a gene: 13. This CDR3 spans 14 amino acids. The CDR3 here is CASSTRQGEKRQYF. The CDR3 bases are TGTGCCAGCAGCACCCGACAGGGTGAAAAGAGGCAGTACTTC.

The chain joins TRBV19 to TRBJ1-4, with D possibly being TRBD1 (5 bases). The CDR3 consists of 15 residues. Germline loops: CDR1 LNHDA, CDR2 SQIVND (reference sequence). Trimming pared 7 bases from V and 3 bases from J, leaving 15 bases between. For the CDR3, the DNA is TGTGCCAGTACCAGGGACCTCGGGGCTAATGAAAAACTGTTTTTT. Translation gives CASTRDLGANEKLFF.

The V call is TRBV6-2 or TRBV6-3, the J call TRBJ2-4; unclear D gene. Trimming left V 0 bases short and J 1 base short, with 10 bases between. Germline values: CDR1 MNHEY, CDR2 SVGEGT. CDR3 length: 16 amino acids. CDR3 sequence: CASSYSMDVAKNIQYF. CDR3 DNA sequence: TGTGCCAGCAGTTACTCGATGGATGTGGCCAAAAACATTCAGTACTTC.